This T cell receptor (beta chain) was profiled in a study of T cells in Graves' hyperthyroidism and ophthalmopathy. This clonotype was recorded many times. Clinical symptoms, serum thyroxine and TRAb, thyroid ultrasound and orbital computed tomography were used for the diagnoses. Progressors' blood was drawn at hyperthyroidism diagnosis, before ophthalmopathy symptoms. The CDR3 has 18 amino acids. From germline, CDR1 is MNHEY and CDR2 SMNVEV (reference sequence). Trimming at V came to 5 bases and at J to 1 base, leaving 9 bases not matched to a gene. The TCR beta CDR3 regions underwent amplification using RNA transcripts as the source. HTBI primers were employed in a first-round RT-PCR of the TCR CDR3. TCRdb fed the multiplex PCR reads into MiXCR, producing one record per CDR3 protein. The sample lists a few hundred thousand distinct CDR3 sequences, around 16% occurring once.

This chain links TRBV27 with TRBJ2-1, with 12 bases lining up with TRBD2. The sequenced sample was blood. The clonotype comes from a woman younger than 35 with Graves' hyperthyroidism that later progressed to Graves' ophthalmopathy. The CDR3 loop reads CASSPLLAGGPSYNEQFF. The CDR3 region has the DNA TGTGCCAGCAGTCCCCTCCTAGCGGGAGGGCCGTCCTACAATGAGCAGTTCTTC.